A single sample gave rise to the 7 T cell receptor beta chains below, sequenced in a study of T-cell reconstitution after alpha-beta-depleted transplantation in children. TCRbeta library construction was performed incorporating unique molecular identifiers. TCRdb called the PCR reads again in MiXCR, with one record for every CDR3 protein. The sample yields hundreds of thousands of distinct CDR3 sequences, around a sixth seen once. The sample in question was PBMCs from the stem cell graft donor, obtained from the stem cell graft. The origin of the receptors is a human donor who donated a stem cell graft to a child with acute myeloid leukemia.

The chain joins TRBV9 to TRBJ2-3, with 9 positions matching TRBD1. Trimming cost V 4 bases and J 4 bases; bases outside gene matches: 10. In germline, CDR1 is SGDLS, CDR2 YYNGEE. The length of the CDR3 is 16 residues. The CDR3 sequence: CASSPRQGEGSDTQYF. The CDR3 nucleotides read TGTGCCAGCAGCCCTCGACAGGGGGAAGGGTCAGATACGCAGTATTTT.

This clonotype was seen a handful of times. This chain joins TRBV29-1 and TRBJ1-1; D gene unclear. V was pared by 0 bases and J by 3 bases, with 5 bases between. Germline V gives CDR1 SQVTM, CDR2 ANQGSEA. The CDR3 has 12 amino acids. DNA for the CDR3: TGCAGCGTTGAAGATCATTACACTGAAGCTTTCTTT. Translating gives CSVEDHYTEAFF.

This clonotype has just a few counts. V usage is TRBV7-9 and J usage is TRBJ1-2; D is ambiguous. Germline V gene sequence: CDR1 SEHNR, CDR2 FQNEAQ (reference sequence). This CDR3 is built from 16 residues. Trimming cost V 1 base and J 4 bases, with 16 bases left between them. For the CDR3, the DNA is TGTGCCAGCAGCTTAGTGGGCGGTTTAACCTCCTATGGCTACACCTTC. Translated: CASSLVGGLTSYGYTF. Supplemented by reference TRBV7-9 and TRBJ1-2, the full variable domain reads DTGVSQNPRHKITKRGQNVTFRCDPISEHNRLYWYRQTLGQGPEFLTYFQNEAQLEKSRLLSDRFSAERPKGSFSTLEIQRTEQGDSAMYLCASSLVGGLTSYGYTFGSGTRLTVV.

The gene calls are TRBV4-1 and TRBJ2-2; 10 nucleotides agree with TRBD1. The junction had 11 bases not matched to a gene; V was cut back by 1 base and J by 3 bases. This CDR3 comprises 19 residues. CDR1 MGHRA and CDR2 YSYEKL come from the germline V gene. The CDR3 DNA is TGCGCCAGCAGCCAAGTAAGGATCGCCGGGACAGGGGACACCGGGGAGCTGTTTTTT. Its protein product is CASSQVRIAGTGDTGELFF.

This clonotype was counted at least ten times. The V gene is TRBV10-3, the J gene TRBJ1-3, with D unclear. V lost 6 bases and J 4 bases, leaving 10 bases between the germline ends. CDR3 length: 13 amino acids. Germline V gene lookup returns CDR1 ENHRY and CDR2 SYGVKD. CDR3 sequence (DNA): TGTGCCATCAGCCCGGACGCGGGAAACACCATATATTTT. The encoded protein is CAISPDAGNTIYF.

This clonotype was counted ten times or more. This chain joins TRBV4-3 and TRBJ2-2; D gene ambiguous. The CDR3 is 16 residues long. Germline CDR1 reads LGHNA; CDR2 reads YSLEER. Trimming removed 4 bases from V and 3 bases from J, with 15 bases in between. The CDR3 sequence: CASSPSTMPDTGELFF. The DNA of the CDR3 is TGCGCCAGCAGCCCCAGCACTATGCCGGACACCGGGGAGCTGTTTTTT.

This clonotype was observed at least ten times. The chain couples TRBV5-6 to TRBJ1-1; D ambiguous. Germline V gene data show CDR1 as SGHDT and CDR2 as YYEEEE. V lost 7 bases to trimming and J lost 7 bases, with 14 bases between them. This CDR3 is 12 amino acids long. DNA of the CDR3: TGTGCCAGCCGAGGCCTGAGAAGTGAAGCTTTCTTT. It translates to CASRGLRSEAFF.